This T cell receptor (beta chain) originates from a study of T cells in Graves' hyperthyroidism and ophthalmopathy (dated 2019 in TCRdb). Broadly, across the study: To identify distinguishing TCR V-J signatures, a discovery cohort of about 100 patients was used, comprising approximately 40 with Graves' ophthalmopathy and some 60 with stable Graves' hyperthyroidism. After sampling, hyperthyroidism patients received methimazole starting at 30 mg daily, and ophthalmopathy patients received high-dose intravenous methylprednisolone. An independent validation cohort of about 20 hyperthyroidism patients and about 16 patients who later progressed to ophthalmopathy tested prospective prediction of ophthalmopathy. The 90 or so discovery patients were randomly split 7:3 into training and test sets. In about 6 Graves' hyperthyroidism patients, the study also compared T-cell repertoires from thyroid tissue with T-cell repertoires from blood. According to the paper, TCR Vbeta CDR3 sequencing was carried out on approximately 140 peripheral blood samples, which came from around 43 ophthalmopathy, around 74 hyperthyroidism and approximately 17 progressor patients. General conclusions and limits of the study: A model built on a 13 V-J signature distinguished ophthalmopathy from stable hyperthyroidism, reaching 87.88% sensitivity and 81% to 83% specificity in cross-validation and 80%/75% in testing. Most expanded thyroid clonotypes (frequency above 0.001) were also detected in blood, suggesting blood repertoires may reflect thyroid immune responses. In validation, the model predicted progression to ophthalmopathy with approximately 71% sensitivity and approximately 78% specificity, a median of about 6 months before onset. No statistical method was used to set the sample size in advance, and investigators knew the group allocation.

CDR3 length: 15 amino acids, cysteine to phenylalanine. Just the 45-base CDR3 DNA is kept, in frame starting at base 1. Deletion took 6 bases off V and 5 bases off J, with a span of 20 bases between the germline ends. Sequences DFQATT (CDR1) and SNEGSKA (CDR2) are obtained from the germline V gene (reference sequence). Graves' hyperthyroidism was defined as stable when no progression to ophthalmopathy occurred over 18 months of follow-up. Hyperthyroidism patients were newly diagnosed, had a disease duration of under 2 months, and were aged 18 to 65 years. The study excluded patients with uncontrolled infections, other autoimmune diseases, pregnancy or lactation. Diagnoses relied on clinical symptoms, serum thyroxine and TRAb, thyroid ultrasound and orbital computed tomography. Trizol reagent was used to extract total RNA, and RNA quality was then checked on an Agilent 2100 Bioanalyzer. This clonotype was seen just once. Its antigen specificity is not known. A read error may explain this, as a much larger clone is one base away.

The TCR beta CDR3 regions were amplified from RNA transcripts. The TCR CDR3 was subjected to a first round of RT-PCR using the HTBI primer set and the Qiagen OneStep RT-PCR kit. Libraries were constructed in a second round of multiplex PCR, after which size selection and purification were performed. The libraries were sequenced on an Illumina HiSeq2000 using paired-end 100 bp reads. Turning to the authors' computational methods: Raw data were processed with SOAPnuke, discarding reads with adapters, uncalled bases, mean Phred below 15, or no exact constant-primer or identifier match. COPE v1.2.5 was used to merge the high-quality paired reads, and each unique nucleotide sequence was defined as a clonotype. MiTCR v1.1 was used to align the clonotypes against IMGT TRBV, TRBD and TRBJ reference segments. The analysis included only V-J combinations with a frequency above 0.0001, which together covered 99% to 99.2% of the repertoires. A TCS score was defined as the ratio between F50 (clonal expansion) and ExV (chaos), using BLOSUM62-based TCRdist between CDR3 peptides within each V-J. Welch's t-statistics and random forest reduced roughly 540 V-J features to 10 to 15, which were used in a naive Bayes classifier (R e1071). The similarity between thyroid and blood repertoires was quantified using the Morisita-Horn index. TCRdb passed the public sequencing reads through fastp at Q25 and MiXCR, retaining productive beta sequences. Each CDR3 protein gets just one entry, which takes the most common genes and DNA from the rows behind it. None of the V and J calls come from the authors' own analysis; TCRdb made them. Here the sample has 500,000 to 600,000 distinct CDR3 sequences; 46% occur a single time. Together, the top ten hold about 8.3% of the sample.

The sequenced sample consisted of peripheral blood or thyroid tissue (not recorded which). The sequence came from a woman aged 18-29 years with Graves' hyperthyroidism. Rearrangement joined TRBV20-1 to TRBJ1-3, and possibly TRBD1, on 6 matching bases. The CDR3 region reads CSAYSGAQGRNTIYF. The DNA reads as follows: TGCAGTGCGTATTCGGGGGCTCAAGGCCGAAACACCATATATTTT.